A single count supports the clone carrying this T cell receptor (beta chain). The sample belongs to a study of OX40 agonist ivuxolimab in advanced cancers. Study information: The mean age was roughly 60 years, ranging from 23 to 79, with approximately 83% of participants male. Partial responses, seen in three patients, involved one hepatocellular carcinoma and two cutaneous melanomas.

With V trimmed by 6 bases and J by 4 bases, 5 bases remained unmatched. CDR1 MNHEY and CDR2 SVGAGI come from the germline V gene. The length of the CDR3 is 13 residues. Sequencing used immunoSEQ multiplex PCR; TCRdb keeps in-frame clones, though not all of them. The data contain 50,000 to 55,000 clones, almost 85% of them singletons. J is TRBJ2-7 and V is TRBV6-5, with 8 nucleotides matching TRBD1. Sequenced material: CD4+ or CD8+ T cells sorted from blood, taken in a trial of the OX40 agonist ivuxolimab. This clonotype was obtained from an adult with an advanced solid tumor such as melanoma, head and neck, liver or kidney cancer. The CDR3 sequence is CASRPTGGYEQYF. CDR3 sequence (DNA): TGTGCCAGCAGACCTACAGGGGGATACGAGCAGTACTTC.